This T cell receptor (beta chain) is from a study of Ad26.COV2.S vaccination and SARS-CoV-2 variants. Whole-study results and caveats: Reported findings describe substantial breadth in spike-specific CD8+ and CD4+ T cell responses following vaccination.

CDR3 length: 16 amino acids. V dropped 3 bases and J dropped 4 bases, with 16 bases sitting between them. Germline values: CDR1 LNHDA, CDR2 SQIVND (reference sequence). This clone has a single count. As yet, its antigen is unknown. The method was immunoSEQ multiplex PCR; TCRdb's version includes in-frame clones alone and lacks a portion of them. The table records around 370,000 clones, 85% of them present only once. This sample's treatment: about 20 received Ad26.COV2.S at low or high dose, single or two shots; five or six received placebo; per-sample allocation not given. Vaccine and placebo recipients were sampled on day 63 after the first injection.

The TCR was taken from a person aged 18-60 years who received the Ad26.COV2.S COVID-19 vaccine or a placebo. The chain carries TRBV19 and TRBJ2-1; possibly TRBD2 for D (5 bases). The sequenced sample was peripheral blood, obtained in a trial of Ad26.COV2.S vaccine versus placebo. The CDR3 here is CASSISSGVRYNEQFF. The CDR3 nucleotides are TGTGCCAGTAGTATCTCCAGCGGAGTACGGTACAATGAGCAGTTCTTC.